This T cell receptor (beta chain) was found in a study of T-cell memory formation after mild COVID-19. This clonotype was counted only a few times. Constant-segment-primed 5'RACE gave TCR alpha and TCR beta cDNA libraries with sample barcodes and UMIs. TCRdb called the 5' RACE reads again in MiXCR, with one record for every CDR3 protein. The repertoire consists of fewer than 250,000 distinct CDR3 sequences, with under 30% occurring once and the leading ten covering 9.5% to 12%. Sequencing was performed on PBMCs or a T cell subset sorted from them (not recorded which). The sequence came from an adult woman who had mild COVID-19 (a few samples of this study predate the infection). Cell type and time point are not known.

Here the CDR3 reads CASSLERGQYF. CDR3 coding DNA: TGTGCCAGCAGCTTAGAGCGGGGGCAGTACTTC. The chain couples TRBV7-6 to TRBJ2-7, with TRBD2 matching 7 bases. With 1 base clipped from V and 9 bases from J, the junction kept 0 bases outside the gene matches. CDR1 and CDR2 (germline): SGHVS, FNYEAQ. This CDR3 is built from 11 residues. Drawing the rest from reference TRBV7-6 and TRBJ2-7, the complete variable domain is GAGVSQSPRYKVTKRGQDVALRCDPISGHVSLYWYRQALGQGPEFLTYFNYEAQQDKSGLPNDRFSAERPEGSISTLTIQRTEQRDSAMYRCASSLERGQYFGPGTRLTVT.